This T cell receptor (beta chain) was identified during a study of blood T cells in healthy people across ages. This clonotype was found many times. With a J-beta primer mix and a sample-barcoded 5' primer, a second PCR ran 7 to 11 cycles. TCRdb re-derived calls from the 5' RACE reads in MiXCR, one entry per CDR3 protein. Among about 670,000 distinct CDR3 sequences, approximately 40% were seen once, and the ten largest hold 25% to 30%. The germline V gene has CDR1 SGHTA and CDR2 FQGNSA. Trimming stripped 1 base from V and 5 bases from J, with 7 bases between. The CDR3 covers 13 residues. The sequence was collected from an elderly man in good health. Sequencing was performed on blood. The chain uses TRBV7-2 and TRBJ2-3; the D is unclear. The CDR3 sequence is CASSLGFRDTQYF. The CDR3 nucleotides are TGTGCCAGCAGCTTAGGATTCCGAGATACGCAGTATTTT.